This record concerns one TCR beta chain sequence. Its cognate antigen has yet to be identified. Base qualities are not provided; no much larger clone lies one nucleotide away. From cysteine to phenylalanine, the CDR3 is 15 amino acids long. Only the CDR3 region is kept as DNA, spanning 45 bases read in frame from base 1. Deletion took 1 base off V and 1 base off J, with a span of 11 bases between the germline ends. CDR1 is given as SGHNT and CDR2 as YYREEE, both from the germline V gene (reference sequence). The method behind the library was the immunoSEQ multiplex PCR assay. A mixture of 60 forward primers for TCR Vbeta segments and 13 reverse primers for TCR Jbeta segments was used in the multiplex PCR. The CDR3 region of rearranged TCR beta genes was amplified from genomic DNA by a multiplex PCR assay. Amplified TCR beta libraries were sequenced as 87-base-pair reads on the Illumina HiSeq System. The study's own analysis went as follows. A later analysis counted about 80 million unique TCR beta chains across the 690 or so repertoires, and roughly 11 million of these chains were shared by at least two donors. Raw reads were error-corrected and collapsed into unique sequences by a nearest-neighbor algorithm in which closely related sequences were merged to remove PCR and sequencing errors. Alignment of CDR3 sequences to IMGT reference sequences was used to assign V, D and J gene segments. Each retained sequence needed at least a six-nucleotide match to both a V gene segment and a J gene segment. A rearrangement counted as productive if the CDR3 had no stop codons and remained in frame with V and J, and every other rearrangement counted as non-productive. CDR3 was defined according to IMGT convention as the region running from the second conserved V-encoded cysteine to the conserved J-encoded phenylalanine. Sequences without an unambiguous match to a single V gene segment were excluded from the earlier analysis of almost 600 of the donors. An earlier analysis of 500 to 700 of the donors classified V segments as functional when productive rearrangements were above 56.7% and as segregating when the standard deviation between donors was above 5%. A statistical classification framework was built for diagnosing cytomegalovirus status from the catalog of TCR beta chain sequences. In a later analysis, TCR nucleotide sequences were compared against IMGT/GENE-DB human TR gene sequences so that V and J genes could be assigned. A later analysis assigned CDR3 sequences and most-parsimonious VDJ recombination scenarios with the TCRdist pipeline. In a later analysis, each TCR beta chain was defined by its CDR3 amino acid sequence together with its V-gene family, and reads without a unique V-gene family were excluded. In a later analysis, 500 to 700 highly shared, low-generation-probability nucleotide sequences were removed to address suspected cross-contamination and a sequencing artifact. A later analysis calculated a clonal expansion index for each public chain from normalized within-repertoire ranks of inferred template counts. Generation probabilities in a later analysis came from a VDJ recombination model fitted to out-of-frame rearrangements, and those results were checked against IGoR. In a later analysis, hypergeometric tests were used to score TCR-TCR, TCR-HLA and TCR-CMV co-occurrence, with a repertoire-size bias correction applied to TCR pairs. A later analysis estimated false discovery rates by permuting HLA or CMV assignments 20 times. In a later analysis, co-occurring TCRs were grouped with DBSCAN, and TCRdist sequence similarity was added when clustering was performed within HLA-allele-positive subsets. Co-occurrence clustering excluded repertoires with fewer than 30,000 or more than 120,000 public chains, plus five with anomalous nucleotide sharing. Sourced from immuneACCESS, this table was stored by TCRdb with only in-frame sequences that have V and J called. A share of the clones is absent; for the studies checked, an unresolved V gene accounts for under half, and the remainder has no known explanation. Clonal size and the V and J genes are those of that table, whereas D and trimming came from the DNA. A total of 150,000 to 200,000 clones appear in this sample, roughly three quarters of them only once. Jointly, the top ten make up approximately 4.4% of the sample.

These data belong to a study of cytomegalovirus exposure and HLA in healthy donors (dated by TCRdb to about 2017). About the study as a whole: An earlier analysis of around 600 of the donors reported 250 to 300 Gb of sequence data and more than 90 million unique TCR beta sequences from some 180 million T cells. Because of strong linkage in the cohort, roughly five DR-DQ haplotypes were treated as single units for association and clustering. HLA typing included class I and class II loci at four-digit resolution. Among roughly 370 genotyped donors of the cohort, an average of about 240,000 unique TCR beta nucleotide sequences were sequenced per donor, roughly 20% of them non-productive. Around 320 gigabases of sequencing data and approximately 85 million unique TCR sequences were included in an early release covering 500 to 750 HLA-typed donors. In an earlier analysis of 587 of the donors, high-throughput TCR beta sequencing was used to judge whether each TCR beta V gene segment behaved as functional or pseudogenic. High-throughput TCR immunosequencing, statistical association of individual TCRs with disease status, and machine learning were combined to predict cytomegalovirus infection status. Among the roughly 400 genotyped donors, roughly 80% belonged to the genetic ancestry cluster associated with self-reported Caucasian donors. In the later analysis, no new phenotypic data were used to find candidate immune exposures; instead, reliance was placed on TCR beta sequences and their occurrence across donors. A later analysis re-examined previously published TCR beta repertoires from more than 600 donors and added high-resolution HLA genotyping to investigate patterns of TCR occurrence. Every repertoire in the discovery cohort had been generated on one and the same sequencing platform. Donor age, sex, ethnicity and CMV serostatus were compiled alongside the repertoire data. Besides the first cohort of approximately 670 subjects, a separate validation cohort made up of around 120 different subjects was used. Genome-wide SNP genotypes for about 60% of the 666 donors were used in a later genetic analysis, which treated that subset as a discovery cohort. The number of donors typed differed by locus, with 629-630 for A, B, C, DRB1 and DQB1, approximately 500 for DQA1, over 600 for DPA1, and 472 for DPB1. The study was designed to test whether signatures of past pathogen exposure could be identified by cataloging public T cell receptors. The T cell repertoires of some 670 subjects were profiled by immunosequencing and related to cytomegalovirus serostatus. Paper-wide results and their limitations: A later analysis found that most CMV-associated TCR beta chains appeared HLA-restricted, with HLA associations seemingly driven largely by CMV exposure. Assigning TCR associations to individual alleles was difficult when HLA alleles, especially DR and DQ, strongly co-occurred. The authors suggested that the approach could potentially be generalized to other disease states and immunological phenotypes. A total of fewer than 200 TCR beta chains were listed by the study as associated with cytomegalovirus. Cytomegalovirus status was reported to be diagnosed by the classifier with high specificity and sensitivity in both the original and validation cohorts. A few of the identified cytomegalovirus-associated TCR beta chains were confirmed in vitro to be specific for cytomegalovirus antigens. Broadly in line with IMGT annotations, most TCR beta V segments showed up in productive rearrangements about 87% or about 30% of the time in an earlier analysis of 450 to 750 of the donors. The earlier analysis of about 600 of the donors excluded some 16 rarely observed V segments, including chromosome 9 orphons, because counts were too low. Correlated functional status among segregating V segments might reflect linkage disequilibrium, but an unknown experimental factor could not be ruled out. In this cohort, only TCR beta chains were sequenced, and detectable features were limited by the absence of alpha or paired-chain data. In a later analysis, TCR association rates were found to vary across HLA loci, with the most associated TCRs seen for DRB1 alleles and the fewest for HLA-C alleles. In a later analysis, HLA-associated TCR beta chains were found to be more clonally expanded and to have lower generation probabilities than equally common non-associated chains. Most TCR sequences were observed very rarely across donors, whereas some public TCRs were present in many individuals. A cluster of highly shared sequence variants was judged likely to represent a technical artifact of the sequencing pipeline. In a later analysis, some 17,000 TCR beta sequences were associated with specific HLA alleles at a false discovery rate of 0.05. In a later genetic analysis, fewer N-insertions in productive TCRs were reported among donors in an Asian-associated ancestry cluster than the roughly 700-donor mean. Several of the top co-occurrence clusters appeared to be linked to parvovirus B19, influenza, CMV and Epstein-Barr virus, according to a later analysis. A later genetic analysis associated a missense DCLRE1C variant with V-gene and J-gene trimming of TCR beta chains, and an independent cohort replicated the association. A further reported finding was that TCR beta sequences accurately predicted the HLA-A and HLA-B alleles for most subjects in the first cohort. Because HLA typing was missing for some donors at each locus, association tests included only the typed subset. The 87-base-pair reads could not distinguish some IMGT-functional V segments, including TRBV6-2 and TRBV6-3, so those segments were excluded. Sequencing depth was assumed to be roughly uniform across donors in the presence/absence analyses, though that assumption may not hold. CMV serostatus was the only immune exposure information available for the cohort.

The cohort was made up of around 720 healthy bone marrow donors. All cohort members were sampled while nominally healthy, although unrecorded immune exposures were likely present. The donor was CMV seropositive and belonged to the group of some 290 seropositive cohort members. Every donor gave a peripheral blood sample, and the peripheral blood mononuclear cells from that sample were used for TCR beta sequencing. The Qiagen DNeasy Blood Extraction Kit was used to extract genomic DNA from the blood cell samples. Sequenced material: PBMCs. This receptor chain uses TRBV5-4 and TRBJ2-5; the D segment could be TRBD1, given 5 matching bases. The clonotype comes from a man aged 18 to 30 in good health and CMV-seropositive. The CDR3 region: CASSLSRAGQETQYF. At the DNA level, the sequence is TGTGCCAGCAGCTTGTCCAGGGCAGGCCAAGAGACCCAGTACTTC.